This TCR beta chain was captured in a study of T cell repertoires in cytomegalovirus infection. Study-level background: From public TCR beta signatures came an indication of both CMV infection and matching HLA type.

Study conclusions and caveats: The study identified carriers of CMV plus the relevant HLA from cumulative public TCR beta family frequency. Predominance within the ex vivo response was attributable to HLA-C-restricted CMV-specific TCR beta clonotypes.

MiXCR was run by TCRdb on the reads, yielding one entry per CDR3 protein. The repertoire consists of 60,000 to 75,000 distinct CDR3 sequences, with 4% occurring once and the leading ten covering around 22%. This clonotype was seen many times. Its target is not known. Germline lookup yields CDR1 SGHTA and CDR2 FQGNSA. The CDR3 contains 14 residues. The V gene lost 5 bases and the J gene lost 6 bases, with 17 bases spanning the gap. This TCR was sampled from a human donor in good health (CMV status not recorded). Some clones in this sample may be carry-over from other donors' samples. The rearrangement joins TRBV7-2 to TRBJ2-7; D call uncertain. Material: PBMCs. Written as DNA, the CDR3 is TGTGCCAGCAGCCAGGACCTGGTCCTCTCCGAGCAGTACTTC. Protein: CASSQDLVLSEQYF. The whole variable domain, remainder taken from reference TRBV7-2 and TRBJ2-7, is GAGVSQSPSNKVTEKGKDVELRCDPISGHTALYWYRQSLGQGLEFLIYFQGNSAPDKSGLPSDRFSAERTGGSVSTLTIQRTQQEDSAVYLCASSQDLVLSEQYFGPGTRLTVT.